This T cell receptor (beta chain) emerged from a study of blood T cell repertoires in COVID-19 (dated by TCRdb to 2020 to 2022). About the study as a whole: Samples from collaborators originated in the United States, Italy and Spain and spanned both the acute and convalescent phases of COVID-19. The prospective study material was composed of cDNA or gDNA derived from T cells, B-cell-depleted T cells, or PBMCs. The dataset comprised deeply sampled blood TCRbeta repertoires from subjects exposed to, actively infected with, or recovered from COVID-19. The repertoires were released in a freely available public database intended as a resource for research on the immune response to SARS-CoV-2. Samples came from the ongoing ImmuneRACE study (first 160 participants) plus 1,254 subjects from 6 global collaborators. Nearly every sample came with metadata listing a de-identified subject ID, COVID-19 status, age in years and sex. Where HLA class I and class II types were available, the types were taken from metadata supplied by the sample provider, not from assay-based typing.

Study-wide findings and limitations: The quantity of clinical and demographic metadata differed by source and by participant and was supplied without curation.

On this clone: What this receptor recognizes is not known. Per-nucleotide qualities are absent, and no much larger clonotype sits a single base away.

The collaborating institutions used their own protocols to collect whole blood in K2EDTA tubes. For TCRbeta analysis, collaborator samples were shipped as frozen whole blood, as isolated PBMCs, or as DNA extracted from either sample type. The immunoSEQ Assay, a bias-controlled multiplex PCR, was used to amplify TCRbeta CDR3 regions from genomic DNA. Under the source paper's analysis protocol: The number of nucleated cells in each sample was estimated by amplification of reference gene primers within the assay. Sequence reads were collapsed and filtered to measure the absolute abundance of every unique TCRbeta CDR3 rearrangement. For each sample, productive Simpson clonality was calculated as the square root of Simpson's diversity index across productive rearrangements. Held by TCRdb, this immuneACCESS table contains in-frame sequences only and omits some clones. Under half of the omission traces to an unresolved V gene where checked; the cause of the rest is unknown. That table is the source of V, J and clone size, and D and trimming were worked out from the DNA. The sample data list 75,000 to 95,000 clones, and more than 90% of these were observed just once. The ten largest clones take up approximately 1.8% of the sample.

The CDR3 starts with the cysteine, ends with the phenylalanine, and has 14 residues. Only CDR3 DNA remains: 42 bases, in frame from the first base. Here V drops 5 bases and J drops 4 bases, and the junction holds 7 bases not matched to any gene. Sequences LNHNV (CDR1) and YYDKDF (CDR2) are obtained from the germline V gene (reference sequence). The material sequenced was peripheral blood. The clonotype comes from a man aged 55 to 70 with acute or convalescent COVID-19. The chain links TRBV15 with TRBJ1-1; TRBD1 agrees with 7 junctional bases. Read as DNA, the sequence is TGTGCCACCAGCTGGGCAGGGGGTGTCACTGAAGCTTTCTTT. Protein translation: CATSWAGGVTEAFF.